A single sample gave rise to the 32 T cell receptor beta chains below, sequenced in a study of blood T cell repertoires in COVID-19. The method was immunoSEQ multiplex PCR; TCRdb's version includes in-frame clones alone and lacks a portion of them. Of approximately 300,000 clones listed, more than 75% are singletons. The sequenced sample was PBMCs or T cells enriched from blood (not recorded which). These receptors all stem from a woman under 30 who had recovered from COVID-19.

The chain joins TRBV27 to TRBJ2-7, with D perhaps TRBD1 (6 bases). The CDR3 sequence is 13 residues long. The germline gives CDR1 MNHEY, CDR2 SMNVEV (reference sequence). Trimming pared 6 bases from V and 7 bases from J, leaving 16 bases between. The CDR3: CASRLGAFGEQYF. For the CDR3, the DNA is TGTGCCAGCAGATTGGGGGCGTTTGGTGAGCAGTACTTC.

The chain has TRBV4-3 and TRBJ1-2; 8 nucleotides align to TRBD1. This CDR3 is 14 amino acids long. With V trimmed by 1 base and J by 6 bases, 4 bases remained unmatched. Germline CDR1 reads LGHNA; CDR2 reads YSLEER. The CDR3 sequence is CASSQGTGLDGYTF. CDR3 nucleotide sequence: TGCGCCAGCAGCCAAGGGACAGGGTTAGATGGCTACACCTTC.

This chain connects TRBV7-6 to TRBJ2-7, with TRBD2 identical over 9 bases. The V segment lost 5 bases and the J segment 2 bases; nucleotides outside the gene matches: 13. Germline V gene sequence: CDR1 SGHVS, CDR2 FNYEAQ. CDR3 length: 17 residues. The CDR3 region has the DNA TGTGCCAGCAGCGCGCCGGTGGGCGGGAGGGCCCCCTACGAGCAGTACTTC. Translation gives CASSAPVGGRAPYEQYF.

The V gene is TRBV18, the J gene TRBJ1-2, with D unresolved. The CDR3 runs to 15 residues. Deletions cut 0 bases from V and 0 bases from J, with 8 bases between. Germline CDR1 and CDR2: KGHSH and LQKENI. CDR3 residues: CASSPPRRSNYGYTF. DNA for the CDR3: TGTGCCAGCTCACCACCGCGCAGGTCTAACTATGGCTACACCTTC.

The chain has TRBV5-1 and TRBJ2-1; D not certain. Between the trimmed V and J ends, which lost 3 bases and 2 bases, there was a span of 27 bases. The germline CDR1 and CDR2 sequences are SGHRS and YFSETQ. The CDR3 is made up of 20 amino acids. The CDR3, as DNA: TGCGCCAGCAGCTCGGCTCAGTCTCCGGCGGAATCGCACCCCTACAATGAGCAGTTCTTC. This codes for CASSSAQSPAESHPYNEQFF.

The CDR3 DNA reads TGTGCCAGCAGCTTAGACCCAGGGCGCGCCTACAATGAGCAGTTCTTC. Translation: CASSLDPGRAYNEQFF. The gene calls are TRBV7-9 and TRBJ2-1; tentatively, D is TRBD1 (5 bases). This CDR3 is 16 amino acids long. Germline V gene sequence: CDR1 SEHNR, CDR2 FQNEAQ (reference sequence). Trimming took off 1 base at V and 2 bases at J, with 12 bases between the two ends.

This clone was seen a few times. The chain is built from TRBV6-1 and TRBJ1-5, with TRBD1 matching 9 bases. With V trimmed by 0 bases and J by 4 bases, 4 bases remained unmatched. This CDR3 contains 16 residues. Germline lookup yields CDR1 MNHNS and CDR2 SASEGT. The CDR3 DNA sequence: TGTGCCAGCAGTGAAGCGAGAGGGACAGGGAATCAGCCCCAGCATTTT. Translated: CASSEARGTGNQPQHF.

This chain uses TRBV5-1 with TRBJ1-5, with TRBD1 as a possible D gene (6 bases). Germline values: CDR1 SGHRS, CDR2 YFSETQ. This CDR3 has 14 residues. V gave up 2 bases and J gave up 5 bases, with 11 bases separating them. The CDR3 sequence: CASSFTSGDQPQHF. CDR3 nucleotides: TGCGCCAGCAGCTTCACCTCAGGGGATCAGCCCCAGCATTTT. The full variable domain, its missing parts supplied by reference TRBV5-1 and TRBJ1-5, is KAGVTQTPRYLIKTRGQQVTLSCSPISGHRSVSWYQQTPGQGLQFLFEYFSETQRNKGNFPGRFSGRQFSNSRSEMNVSTLELGDSALYLCASSFTSGDQPQHFGDGTRLSIL.

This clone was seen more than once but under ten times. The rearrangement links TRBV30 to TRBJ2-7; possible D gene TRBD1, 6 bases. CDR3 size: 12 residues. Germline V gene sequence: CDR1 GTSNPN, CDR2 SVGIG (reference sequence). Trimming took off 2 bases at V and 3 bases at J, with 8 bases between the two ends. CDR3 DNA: TGTGCCTGGAGTCACAGGGTCTACGAGCAGTACTTC. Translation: CAWSHRVYEQYF.

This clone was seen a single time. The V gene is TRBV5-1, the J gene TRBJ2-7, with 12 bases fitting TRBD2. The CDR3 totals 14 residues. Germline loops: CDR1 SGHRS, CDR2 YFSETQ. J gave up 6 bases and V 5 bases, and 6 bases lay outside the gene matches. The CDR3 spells CASRTSGSHGEQYF. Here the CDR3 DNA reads TGCGCCAGCAGGACTAGCGGGAGCCACGGCGAGCAGTACTTC. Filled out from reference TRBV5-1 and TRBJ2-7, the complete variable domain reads KAGVTQTPRYLIKTRGQQVTLSCSPISGHRSVSWYQQTPGQGLQFLFEYFSETQRNKGNFPGRFSGRQFSNSRSEMNVSTLELGDSALYLCASRTSGSHGEQYFGPGTRLTVT.

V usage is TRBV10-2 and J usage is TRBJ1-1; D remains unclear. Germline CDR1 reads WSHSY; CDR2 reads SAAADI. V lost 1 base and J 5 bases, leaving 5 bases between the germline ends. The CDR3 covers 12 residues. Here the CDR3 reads CASSEFGTEAFF. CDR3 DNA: TGCGCCAGCAGTGAGTTCGGGACTGAAGCTTTCTTT.

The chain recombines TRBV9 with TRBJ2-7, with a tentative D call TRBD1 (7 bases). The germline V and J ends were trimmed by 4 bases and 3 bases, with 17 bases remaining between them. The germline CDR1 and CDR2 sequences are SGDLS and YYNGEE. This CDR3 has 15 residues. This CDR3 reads CASSQGGRGDYEQYF. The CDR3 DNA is TGTGCCAGCAGCCAGGGGGGCAGGGGGGACTACGAGCAGTACTTC.

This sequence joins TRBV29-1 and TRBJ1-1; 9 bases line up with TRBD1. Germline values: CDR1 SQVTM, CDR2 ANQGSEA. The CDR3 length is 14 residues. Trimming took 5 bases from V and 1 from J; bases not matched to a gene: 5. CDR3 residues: CSVWTGVTNTEAFF. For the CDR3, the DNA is TGCAGCGTTTGGACAGGGGTGACGAACACTGAAGCTTTCTTT. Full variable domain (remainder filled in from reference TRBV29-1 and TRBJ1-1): SAVISQKPSRDICQRGTSLTIQCQVDSQVTMMFWYRQQPGQSLTLIATANQGSEATYESGFVIDKFPISRPNLTFSTLTVSNMSPEDSSIYLCSVWTGVTNTEAFFGQGTRLTVV.

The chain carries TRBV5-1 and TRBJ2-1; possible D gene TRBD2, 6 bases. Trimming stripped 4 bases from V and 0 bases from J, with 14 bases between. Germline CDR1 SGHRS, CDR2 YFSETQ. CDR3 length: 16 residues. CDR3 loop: CASSRDSLNSYNEQFF. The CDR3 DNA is TGCGCCAGCAGCAGGGACTCACTAAACTCCTACAATGAGCAGTTCTTC.

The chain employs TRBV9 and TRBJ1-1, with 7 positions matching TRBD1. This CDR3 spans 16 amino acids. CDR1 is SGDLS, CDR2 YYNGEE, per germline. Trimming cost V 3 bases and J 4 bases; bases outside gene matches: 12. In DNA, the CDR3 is TGTGCCAGCAGCGCCCACGGACAGGAGGTGATCACTGAAGCTTTCTTT. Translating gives CASSAHGQEVITEAFF.

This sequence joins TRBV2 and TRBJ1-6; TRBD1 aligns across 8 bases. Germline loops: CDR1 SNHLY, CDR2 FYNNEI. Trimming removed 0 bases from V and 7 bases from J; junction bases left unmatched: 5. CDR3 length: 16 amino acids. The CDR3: CASSEAWDRRNSPLHF. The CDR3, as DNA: TGTGCCAGCAGTGAAGCGTGGGACAGGAGGAATTCACCCCTCCACTTT.

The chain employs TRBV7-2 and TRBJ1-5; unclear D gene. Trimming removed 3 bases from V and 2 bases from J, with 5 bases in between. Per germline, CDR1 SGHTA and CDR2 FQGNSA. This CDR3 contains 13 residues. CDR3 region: CASSFSRNQPQHF. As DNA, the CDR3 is TGTGCCAGCAGCTTTTCTCGCAATCAGCCCCAGCATTTT.

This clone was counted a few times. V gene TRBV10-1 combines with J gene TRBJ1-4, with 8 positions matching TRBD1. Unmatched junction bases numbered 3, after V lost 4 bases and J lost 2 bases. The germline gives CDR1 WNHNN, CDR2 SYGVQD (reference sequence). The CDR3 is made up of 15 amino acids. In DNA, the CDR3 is TGCGCCAGCAGTGCCGGACAGGGCACTAATGAAAAACTGTTTTTT. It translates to CASSAGQGTNEKLFF.

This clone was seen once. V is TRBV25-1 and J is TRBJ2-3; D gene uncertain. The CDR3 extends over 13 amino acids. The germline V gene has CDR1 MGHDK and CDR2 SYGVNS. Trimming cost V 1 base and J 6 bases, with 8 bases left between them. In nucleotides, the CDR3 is TGTGCCAGCAGTGAATCGAGATTGGATACGCAGTATTTT. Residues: CASSESRLDTQYF.

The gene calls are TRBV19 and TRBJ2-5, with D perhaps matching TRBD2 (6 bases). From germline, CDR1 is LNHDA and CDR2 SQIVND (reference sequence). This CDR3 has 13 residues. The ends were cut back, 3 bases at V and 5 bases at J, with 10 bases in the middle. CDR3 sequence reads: CASSIGTGETQYF. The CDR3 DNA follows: TGTGCCAGTAGTATTGGGACTGGGGAGACCCAGTACTTC.

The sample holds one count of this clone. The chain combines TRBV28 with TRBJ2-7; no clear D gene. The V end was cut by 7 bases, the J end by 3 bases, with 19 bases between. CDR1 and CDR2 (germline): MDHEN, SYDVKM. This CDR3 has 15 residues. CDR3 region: CASKSYRSEIYEQYF. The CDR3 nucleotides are TGTGCCAGCAAGTCATACCGGTCGGAGATCTACGAGCAGTACTTC.

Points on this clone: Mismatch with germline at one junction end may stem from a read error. The CDR3 DNA reads as TGCGCCAGCAGCCCTCGAGGAACCACCATATATTTT. As protein: CASSPRGTTIYF. The chain joins TRBV4-1 to TRBJ1-3; D is unresolved. In germline, CDR1 is MGHRA, CDR2 YSYEKL. The CDR3 covers 12 residues.

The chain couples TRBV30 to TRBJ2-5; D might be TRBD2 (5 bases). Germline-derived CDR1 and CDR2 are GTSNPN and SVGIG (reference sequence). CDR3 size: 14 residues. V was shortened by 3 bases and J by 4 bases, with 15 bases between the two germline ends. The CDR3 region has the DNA TGTGCCTGGAGCCGAACCGGGAAGGTAGAGACCCAGTACTTC. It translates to CAWSRTGKVETQYF.

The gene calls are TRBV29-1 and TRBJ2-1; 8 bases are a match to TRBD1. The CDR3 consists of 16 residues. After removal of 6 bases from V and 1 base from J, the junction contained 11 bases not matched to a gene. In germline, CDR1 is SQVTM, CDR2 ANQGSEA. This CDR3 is CSVAKTGGESYNEQFF. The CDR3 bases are TGCAGCGTAGCTAAAACAGGGGGTGAGTCCTACAATGAGCAGTTCTTC.

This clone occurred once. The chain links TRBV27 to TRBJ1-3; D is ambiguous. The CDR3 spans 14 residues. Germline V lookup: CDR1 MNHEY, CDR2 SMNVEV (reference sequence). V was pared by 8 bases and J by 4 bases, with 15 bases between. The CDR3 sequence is CASGESSGGNTIYF. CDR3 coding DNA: TGTGCCAGCGGGGAGTCCTCCGGAGGAAACACCATATATTTT.

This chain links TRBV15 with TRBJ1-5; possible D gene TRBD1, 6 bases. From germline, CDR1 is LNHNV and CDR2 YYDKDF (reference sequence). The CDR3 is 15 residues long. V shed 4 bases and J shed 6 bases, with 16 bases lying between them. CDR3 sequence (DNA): TGTGCCACCAGCACGACCAGGGGATATAGTCAGCCCCAGCATTTT. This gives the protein CATSTTRGYSQPQHF.

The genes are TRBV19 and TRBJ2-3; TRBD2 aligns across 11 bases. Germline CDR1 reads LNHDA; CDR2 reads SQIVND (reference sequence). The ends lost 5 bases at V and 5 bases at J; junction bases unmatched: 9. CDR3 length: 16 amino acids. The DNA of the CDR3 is TGTGCCAGTAGTCCTCGTAGCGGGGGGGCAATAGATACGCAGTATTTT. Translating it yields CASSPRSGGAIDTQYF. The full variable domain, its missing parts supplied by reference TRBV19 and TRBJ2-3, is DGGITQSPKYLFRKEGQNVTLSCEQNLNHDAMYWYRQDPGQGLRLIYYSQIVNDFQKGDIAEGYSVSREKKESFPLTVTSAQKNPTAFYLCASSPRSGGAIDTQYFGPGTRLTVL.

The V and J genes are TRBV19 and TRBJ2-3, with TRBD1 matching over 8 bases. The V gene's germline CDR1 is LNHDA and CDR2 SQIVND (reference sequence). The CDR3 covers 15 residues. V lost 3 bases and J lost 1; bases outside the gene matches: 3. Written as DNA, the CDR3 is TGTGCCAGTAGTATGGACAGGGTGGGCACAGATACGCAGTATTTT. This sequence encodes CASSMDRVGTDTQYF.

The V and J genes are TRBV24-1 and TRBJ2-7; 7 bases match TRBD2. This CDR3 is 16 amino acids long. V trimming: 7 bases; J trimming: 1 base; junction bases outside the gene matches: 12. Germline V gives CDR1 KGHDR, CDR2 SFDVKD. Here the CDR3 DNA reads TGTGCCACCAGAGAGGAACCTAGCGGAAATTCCTACGAGCAGTACTTC. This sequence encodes CATREEPSGNSYEQYF.

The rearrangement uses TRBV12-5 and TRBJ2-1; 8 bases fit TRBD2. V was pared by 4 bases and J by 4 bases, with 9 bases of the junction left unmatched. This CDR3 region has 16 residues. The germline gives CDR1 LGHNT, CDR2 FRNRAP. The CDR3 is CASGSLRGDLYNEQFF. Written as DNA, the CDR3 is TGTGCTAGTGGTTCGTTGCGGGGGGACTTATACAATGAGCAGTTCTTC.

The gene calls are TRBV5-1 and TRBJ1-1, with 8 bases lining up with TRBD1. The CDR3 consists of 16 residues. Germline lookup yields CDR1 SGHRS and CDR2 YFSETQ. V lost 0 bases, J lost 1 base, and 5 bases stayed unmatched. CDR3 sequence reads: CASSLGTGWGNTEAFF. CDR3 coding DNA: TGCGCCAGCAGCTTGGGGACAGGGTGGGGGAACACTGAAGCTTTCTTT. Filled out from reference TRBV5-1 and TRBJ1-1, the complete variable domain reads KAGVTQTPRYLIKTRGQQVTLSCSPISGHRSVSWYQQTPGQGLQFLFEYFSETQRNKGNFPGRFSGRQFSNSRSEMNVSTLELGDSALYLCASSLGTGWGNTEAFFGQGTRLTVV.

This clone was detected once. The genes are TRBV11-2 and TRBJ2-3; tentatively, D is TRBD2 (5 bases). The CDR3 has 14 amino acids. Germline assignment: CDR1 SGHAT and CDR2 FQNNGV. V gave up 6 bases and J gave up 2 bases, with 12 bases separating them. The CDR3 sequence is CASSMGAATDTQYF. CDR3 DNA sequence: TGTGCCAGCAGTATGGGAGCGGCCACAGATACGCAGTATTTT.